Only a few counts were recorded for the clone carrying this T cell receptor (beta chain). Its antigen remains unknown. Together with a sample-barcoded 5' primer, a J-beta primer mix was included in a second PCR lasting about 6 to 12 cycles. From the 5' RACE reads, TCRdb called clonotypes with MiXCR, one entry per CDR3 protein. Here the sample spans hundreds of thousands of distinct CDR3 sequences, approximately 65% being singletons. This sample stems from a study of blood T cells in healthy people across ages. Overall study results and limits: Older individuals had lower TCR beta diversity per million T cells (the decline was roughly linear).

CDR3 length: 13 residues. V lost 6 bases, J lost 5 bases, and 8 bases stayed unmatched. CDR1 and CDR2 (germline): SQVTM, ANQGSEA. This chain connects TRBV29-1 to TRBJ1-2; 8 bases fit TRBD1. The TCR originated in a young man in good health. The sequenced material came from blood. The CDR3 region is CSVVAGGEYGYTF. The CDR3 DNA is TGCAGCGTCGTAGCAGGGGGCGAATATGGCTACACCTTC.